These 16 T cell receptor beta chains were all obtained from the same sample, sequenced in a study of shared clonotypes between healthy human individuals. Naivety among CD8 cells was defined by CD45RO negativity and positive CCR7 selection, thereby excluding terminally differentiated effector memory CD45RA+ cells. Using immunoSEQ multiplex PCR, the repertoire was profiled, and TCRdb retains in-frame clones only, with some absent. The repertoire includes hundreds of thousands of clones, 95% to 96% of them detected once, and approximately 0.12% sits in the top ten. The sample consisted of naive CD8+ T cells sorted from blood. Every receptor here comes from a woman aged 25 to 39 in good health.

The V call is TRBV5-1, the J call TRBJ2-7; the D gene is possibly TRBD2 (6 bases). V dropped 3 bases and J dropped 6 bases, with 16 bases sitting between them. The CDR3 is made up of 14 amino acids. CDR1 and CDR2 from the germline V gene are SGHRS and YFSETQ. CDR3 DNA sequence: TGCGCCAGCAGCTCGGGCGGGAATTCGGGCGAGCAGTACTTC. The encoded protein is CASSSGGNSGEQYF.

The J gene is TRBJ2-2, the V gene TRBV2, with 14 bases matching TRBD2. This CDR3 has 16 amino acids. Germline loops: CDR1 SNHLY, CDR2 FYNNEI. J gave up 4 bases and V 4 bases, and 2 bases lay outside the gene matches. DNA of the CDR3: TGTGCCAGCAGTGGAGGACTAGCGGGAGGCACCGGGGAGCTGTTTTTT. It yields the protein CASSGGLAGGTGELFF.

The chain uses TRBV7-6 and TRBJ1-2; the D is unclear. This CDR3 region has 13 residues. V was pared by 5 bases and J by 8 bases, with 15 bases between. From germline, CDR1 is SGHVS and CDR2 FNYEAQ. In DNA form, the CDR3 reads TGTGCCAGCAGCGAAGCTGGCCTGGGAGGCTACACCTTC. It codes for CASSEAGLGGYTF.

The CDR3 DNA sequence: TGTGCCAGCAGTGCAAACAGGGTCTACGAGCAGTACTTC. It is translated as CASSANRVYEQYF. The chain recombines TRBV6-1 with TRBJ2-7, with D possibly being TRBD1 (6 bases). The germline V gene has CDR1 MNHNS and CDR2 SASEGT. The V end lost 4 bases, the J end lost 3 bases, and 10 bases lay between the germline ends. The CDR3 is made up of 13 amino acids.

This chain uses TRBV6-6 with TRBJ1-2; D not resolved. V lost 1 base and J 3 bases, leaving 9 bases between the germline ends. Germline V CDR1 and CDR2: MNHNY, SVGAGI (reference sequence). The CDR3 loop spans 14 amino acids. CDR3 sequence reads: CASSYFTGDYGYTF. The CDR3 DNA sequence: TGTGCCAGCAGTTACTTCACGGGTGACTATGGCTACACCTTC.

The rearrangement joins TRBV6-5 to TRBJ2-7, with 11 bases matching TRBD1. Germline V gene lookup returns CDR1 MNHEY and CDR2 SVGAGI. This CDR3 has 14 residues. The junction had 5 bases not matched to a gene; V was cut back by 7 bases and J by 3 bases. CDR3 protein: CASKPGQGDYEQYF. CDR3 coding DNA: TGTGCCAGCAAGCCGGGACAGGGGGACTACGAGCAGTACTTC.

The chain uses TRBV6-1 and TRBJ2-7; D remains unclear. The ends were cut back, 6 bases at V and 5 bases at J, with 11 bases in the middle. Germline V gene lookup returns CDR1 MNHNS and CDR2 SASEGT. There are 12 residues in the CDR3. The chain's CDR3 is CASSDPLHEQYF. In nucleotides, the CDR3 is TGTGCCAGCAGCGACCCTCTTCACGAGCAGTACTTC.

The CDR3 reads CASSGTGVQSYEQYF. CDR3 bases: TGTGCCAGCAGCGGAACAGGGGTCCAAAGCTACGAGCAGTACTTC. This chain uses TRBV7-9 with TRBJ2-7, with 7 bases matching TRBD1. The V gene's germline CDR1 is SEHNR and CDR2 FQNEAQ (reference sequence). The CDR3 loop spans 15 amino acids. The V segment lost 5 bases and the J segment 3 bases; nucleotides outside the gene matches: 10.

The chain carries TRBV4-1 and TRBJ2-3; D is unclear. V was shortened by 3 bases and J by 6 bases, with 7 bases between the two germline ends. Germline values: CDR1 MGHRA, CDR2 YSYEKL. The CDR3 extends over 12 amino acids. The CDR3 reads CASSHPADTQYF. DNA for the CDR3: TGCGCCAGCAGCCACCCGGCGGATACGCAGTATTTT.

This chain links TRBV6-6 with TRBJ1-1; 7 bases are shared with TRBD1. CDR3 length: 15 amino acids. The V and J ends lost 7 bases and 2 bases, in that order; junction bases with no gene match: 10. CDR1 and CDR2 from the germline V gene are MNHNY and SVGAGI (reference sequence). CDR3 residues: CASTNTGTDNTEAFF. The CDR3 nucleotides read TGTGCCAGCACCAACACTGGGACAGATAACACTGAAGCTTTCTTT.

The chain carries TRBV15 and TRBJ1-1, with 9 bases matching TRBD1. Losses at the gene ends were 9 bases for V and 0 bases for J; bases not matched to a gene: 8. The CDR3 extends over 15 amino acids. Germline-derived CDR1 and CDR2 are LNHNV and YYDKDF (reference sequence). The CDR3 is CATVGTGPMNTEAFF. Written as DNA, the CDR3 is TGTGCCACGGTTGGGACAGGGCCCATGAACACTGAAGCTTTCTTT.

The rearrangement links TRBV28 to TRBJ2-1; D not resolved. Germline V gene data show CDR1 as MDHEN and CDR2 as SYDVKM. This CDR3 is 14 amino acids long. Trimming left V 1 base short and J 5 bases short, with 9 bases between. The CDR3 reads CASSLYPRNNEQFF. CDR3 DNA: TGTGCCAGCAGTTTATATCCTAGGAACAATGAGCAGTTCTTC.

This chain uses TRBV4-1 with TRBJ1-1; D ambiguous. V shed 4 bases and J shed 5 bases, with 20 bases lying between them. This CDR3 has 16 residues. CDR1 and CDR2 from the germline V gene are MGHRA and YSYEKL. CDR3 amino acids: CASSPIGDGRVTEAFF. The CDR3, as DNA: TGCGCCAGCAGCCCCATAGGTGACGGCCGTGTTACTGAAGCTTTCTTT.

This clone was recorded only once. V usage is TRBV11-2 and J usage is TRBJ2-7; D ambiguous. The CDR3 sequence is 12 residues long. Trimming took 3 bases from V and 6 from J, leaving 9 bases between them. Germline loops: CDR1 SGHAT, CDR2 FQNNGV. DNA of the CDR3: TGTGCCAGCAGCTTTGGATCGATCGAGCAGTACTTC. Translation: CASSFGSIEQYF.

The chain has TRBV9 and TRBJ2-7; 7 bases fit TRBD2. The CDR3 loop spans 14 amino acids. Germline CDR1 reads SGDLS; CDR2 reads YYNGEE. Trimming took 4 bases from V and 7 from J; bases not matched to a gene: 11. CDR3 in DNA: TGTGCCAGCAGCCCGAGCACGGGGAGGGGTGAGCAGTACTTC. Protein product: CASSPSTGRGEQYF.

This clone has just one count. The rearrangement links TRBV4-1 to TRBJ1-3; a weak D match, TRBD1 (5 bases). This CDR3 comprises 17 residues. Germline-derived CDR1 and CDR2 are MGHRA and YSYEKL. Trimming took 0 bases from V and 2 from J, leaving 14 bases between them. DNA of the CDR3: TGCGCCAGCAGCCAAGATTCTAGCGGGGCCCCTGGAAACACCATATATTTT. This encodes CASSQDSSGAPGNTIYF.